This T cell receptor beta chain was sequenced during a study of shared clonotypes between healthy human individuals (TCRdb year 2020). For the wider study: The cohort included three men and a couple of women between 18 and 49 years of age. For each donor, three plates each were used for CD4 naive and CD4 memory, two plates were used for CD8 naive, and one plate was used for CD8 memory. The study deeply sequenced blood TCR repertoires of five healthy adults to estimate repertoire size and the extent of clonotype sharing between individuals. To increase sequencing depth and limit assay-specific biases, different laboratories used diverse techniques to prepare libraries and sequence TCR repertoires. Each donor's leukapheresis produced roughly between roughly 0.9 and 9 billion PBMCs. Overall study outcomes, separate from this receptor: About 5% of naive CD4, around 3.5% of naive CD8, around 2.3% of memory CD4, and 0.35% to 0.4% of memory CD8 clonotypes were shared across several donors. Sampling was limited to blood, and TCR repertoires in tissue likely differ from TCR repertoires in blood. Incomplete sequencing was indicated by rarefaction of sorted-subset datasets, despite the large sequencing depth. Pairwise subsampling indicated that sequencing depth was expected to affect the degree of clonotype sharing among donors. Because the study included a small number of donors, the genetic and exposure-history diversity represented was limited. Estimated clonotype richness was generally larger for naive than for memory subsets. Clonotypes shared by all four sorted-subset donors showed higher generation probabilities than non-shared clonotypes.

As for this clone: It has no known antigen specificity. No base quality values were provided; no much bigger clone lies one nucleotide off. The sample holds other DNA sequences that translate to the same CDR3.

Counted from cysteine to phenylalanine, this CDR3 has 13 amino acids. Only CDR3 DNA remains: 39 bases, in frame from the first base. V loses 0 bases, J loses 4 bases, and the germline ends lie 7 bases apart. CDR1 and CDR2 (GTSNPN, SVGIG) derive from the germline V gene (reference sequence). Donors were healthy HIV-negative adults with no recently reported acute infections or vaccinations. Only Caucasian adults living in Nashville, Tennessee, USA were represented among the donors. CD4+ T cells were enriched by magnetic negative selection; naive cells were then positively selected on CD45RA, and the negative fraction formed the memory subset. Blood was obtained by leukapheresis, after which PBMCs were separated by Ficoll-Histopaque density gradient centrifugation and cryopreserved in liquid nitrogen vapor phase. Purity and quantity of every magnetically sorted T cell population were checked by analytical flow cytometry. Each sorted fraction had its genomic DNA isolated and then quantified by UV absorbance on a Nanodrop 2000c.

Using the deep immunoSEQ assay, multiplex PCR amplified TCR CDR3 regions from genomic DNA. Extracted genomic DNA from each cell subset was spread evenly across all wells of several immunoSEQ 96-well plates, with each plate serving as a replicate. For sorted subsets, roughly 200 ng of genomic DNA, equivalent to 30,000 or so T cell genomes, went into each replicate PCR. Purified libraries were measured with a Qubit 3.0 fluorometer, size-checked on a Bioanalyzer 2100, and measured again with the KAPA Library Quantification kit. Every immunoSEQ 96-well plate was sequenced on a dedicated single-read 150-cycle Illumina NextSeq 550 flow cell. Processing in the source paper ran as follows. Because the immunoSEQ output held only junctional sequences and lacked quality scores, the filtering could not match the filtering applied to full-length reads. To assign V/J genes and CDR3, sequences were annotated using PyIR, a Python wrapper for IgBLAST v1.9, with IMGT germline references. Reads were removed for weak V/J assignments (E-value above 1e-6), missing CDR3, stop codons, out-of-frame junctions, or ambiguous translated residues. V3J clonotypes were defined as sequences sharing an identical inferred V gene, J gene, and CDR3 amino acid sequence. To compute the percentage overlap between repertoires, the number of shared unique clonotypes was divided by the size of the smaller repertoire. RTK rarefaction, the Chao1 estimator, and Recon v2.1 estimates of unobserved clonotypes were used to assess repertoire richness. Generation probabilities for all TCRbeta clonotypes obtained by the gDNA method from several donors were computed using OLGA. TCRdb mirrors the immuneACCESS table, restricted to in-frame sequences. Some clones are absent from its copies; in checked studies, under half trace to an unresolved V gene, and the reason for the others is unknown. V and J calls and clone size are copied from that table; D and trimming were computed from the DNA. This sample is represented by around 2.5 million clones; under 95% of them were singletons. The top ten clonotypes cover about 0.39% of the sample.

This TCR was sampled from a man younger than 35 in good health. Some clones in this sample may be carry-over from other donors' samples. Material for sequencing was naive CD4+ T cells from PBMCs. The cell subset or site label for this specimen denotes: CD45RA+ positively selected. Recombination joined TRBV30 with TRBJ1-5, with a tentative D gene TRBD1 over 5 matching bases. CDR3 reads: CAWSVAGNQPQHF. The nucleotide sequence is TGTGCCTGGAGTGTAGCAGGGAATCAGCCCCAGCATTTT.